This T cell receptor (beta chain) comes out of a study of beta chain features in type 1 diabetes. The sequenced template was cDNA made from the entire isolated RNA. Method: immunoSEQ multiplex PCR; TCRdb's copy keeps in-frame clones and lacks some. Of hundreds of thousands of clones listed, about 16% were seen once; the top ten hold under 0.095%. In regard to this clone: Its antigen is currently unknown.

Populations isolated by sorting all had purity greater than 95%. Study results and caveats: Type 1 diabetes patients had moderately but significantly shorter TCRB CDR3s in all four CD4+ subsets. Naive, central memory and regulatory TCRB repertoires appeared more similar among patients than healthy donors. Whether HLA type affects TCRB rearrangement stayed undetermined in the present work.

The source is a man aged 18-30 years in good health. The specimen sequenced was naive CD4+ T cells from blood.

The CDR3 sequence: CASSPALMNTEAFF. The CDR3 nucleotides read TGTGCCAGCAGTCCCGCGCTCATGAACACTGAAGCTTTCTTT. The chain carries TRBV27 and TRBJ1-1; D is uncertain. V lost 5 bases and J lost 0, with 10 bases in between. This CDR3 has 14 amino acids. From germline, CDR1 is MNHEY and CDR2 SMNVEV (reference sequence).